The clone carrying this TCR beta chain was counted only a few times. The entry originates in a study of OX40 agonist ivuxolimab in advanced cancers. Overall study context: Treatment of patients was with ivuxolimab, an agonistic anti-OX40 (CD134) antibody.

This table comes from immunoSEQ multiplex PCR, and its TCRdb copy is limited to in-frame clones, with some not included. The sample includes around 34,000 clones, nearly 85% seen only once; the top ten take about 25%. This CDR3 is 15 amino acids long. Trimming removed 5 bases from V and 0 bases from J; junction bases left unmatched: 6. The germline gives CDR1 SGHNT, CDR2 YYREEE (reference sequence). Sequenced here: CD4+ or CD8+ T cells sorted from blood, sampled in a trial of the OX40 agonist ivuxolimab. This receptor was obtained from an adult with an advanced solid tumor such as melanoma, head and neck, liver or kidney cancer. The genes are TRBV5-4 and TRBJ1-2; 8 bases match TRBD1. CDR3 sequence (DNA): TGTGCCAGCAGTTTTGGACAGGGAGCTAACTATGGCTACACCTTC. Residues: CASSFGQGANYGYTF.